These T cell receptor beta chains were read from a single sample in a study of blood T cell repertoires in COVID-19. Sequencing used immunoSEQ multiplex PCR; TCRdb keeps in-frame clones, though not all of them. The sample carries 40,000 to 55,000 clones, 90% recorded once. Sequencing was done on a sample of peripheral blood. These receptors all come from a human donor in a cohort sampled during active COVID-19. Each CDR3 is given with its conserved first and last residue.

TRBV5-6,CASSSENRDANYGYTF
TRBV28,CASTPDASGKSADTQYF
TRBV4-1,CASSRGTGYEKLFF
TRBV20-1,CSASVQGIIGEQFF
TRBV7-3,CASSSTGGSNEQFF
TRBV29-1,CSVRGANTGELFF
TRBV2,CASSESSPLHF
TRBV20-1,CSAKTGVEQYF
TRBV4-3,CASSQDAIRGDYEQYF
TRBV19,CASIRDPLAGNTIYF
TRBV7-9,CASSLGEDTQYF
TRBV7-9,CASSLTPAGTDTQYF
TRBV9,CASSPDGTGGEKLFF
TRBV7-2,CASSSSGKQFF
TRBV28,CASSLRGAVGNQPQHF
TRBV9,CASSVKPPVSNSYNEQFF
TRBV15,CATSEKGQGVSYGYTF
TRBV10-1,CASSVPGQARTGELFF
TRBV5-6,CASSSVYEQYF
TRBV18,CATHPGLAGNTIYF
TRBV19,CASSIQGRYGYTF
TRBV7-6,CASSLTGAAEQFF